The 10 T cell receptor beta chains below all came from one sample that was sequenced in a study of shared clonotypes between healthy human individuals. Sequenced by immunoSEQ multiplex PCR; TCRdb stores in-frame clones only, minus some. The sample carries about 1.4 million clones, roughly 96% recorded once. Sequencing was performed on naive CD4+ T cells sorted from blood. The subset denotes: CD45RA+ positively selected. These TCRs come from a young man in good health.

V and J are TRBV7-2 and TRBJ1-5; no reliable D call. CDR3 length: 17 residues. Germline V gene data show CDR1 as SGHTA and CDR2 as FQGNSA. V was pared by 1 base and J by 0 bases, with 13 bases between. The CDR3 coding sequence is TGTGCCAGCAGCTTAGGGTCTATGTGGTATAGCAATCAGCCCCAGCATTTT. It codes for CASSLGSMWYSNQPQHF.

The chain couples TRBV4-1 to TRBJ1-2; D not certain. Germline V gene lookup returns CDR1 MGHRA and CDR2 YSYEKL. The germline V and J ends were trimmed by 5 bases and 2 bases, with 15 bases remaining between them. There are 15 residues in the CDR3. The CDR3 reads CASSSHGAINYGYTF. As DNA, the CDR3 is TGCGCCAGCAGCAGCCATGGAGCCATAAACTATGGCTACACCTTC.

The CDR3 region is CASSLLGVGTDTQYF. For the CDR3, the DNA is TGTGCCAGCAGCTTACTGGGAGTTGGCACAGATACGCAGTATTTT. The J gene is TRBJ2-3, the V gene TRBV5-6; D is possibly TRBD2 (5 bases). This CDR3 comprises 15 residues. The V and J ends lost 2 bases and 1 base respectively, with 11 bases between them. Germline CDR1 is SGHDT and CDR2 is YYEEEE.

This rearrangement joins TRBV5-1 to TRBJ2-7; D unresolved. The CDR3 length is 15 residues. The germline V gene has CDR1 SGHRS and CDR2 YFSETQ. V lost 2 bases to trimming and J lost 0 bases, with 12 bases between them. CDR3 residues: CASSLWRLSSYEQYF. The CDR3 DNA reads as TGCGCCAGCAGCTTATGGCGGCTAAGCTCCTACGAGCAGTACTTC.

CDR3 sequence: CASSLDRGYEQFF. DNA for the CDR3: TGTGCCAGCAGCTTGGACAGGGGATATGAGCAGTTCTTC. This sequence joins TRBV5-4 and TRBJ2-1, with TRBD1 matching over 7 bases. The CDR3 length is 13 residues. Germline V gene data show CDR1 as SGHNT and CDR2 as YYREEE (reference sequence). With 0 bases clipped from V and 8 bases from J, the junction kept 2 bases outside the gene matches.

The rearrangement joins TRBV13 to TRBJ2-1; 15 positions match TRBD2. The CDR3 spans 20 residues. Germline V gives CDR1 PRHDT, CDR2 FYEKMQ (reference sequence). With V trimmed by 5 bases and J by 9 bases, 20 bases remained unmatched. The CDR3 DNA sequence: TGTGCCAGCAGCCTCTCCGTGGGAGGGAGCGGACTAGCGGGAGGGCGTGAGCAGTTCTTC. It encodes CASSLSVGGSGLAGGREQFF.

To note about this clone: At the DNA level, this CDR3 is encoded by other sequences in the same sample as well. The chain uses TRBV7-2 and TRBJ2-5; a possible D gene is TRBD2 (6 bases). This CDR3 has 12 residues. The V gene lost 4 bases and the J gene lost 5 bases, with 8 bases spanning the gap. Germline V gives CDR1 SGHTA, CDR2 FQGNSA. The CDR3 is CASSSRGETQYF. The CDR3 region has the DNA TGTGCCAGCAGCTCTCGGGGGGAGACCCAGTACTTC.

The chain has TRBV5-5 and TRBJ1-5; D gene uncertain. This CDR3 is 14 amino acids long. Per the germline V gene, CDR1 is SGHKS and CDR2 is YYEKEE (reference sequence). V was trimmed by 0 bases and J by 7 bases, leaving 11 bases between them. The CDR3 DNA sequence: TGTGCCAGCAGCTTGGCTGCGGGTGTCCAGCCCCAGCATTTT. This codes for CASSLAAGVQPQHF.

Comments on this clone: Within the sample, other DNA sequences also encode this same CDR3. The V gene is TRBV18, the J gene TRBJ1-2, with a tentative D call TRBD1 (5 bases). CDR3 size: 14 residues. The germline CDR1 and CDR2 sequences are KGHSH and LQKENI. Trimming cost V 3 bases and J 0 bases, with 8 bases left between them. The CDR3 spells CASSPGTANYGYTF. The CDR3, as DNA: TGTGCCAGCTCACCCGGGACGGCTAACTATGGCTACACCTTC.

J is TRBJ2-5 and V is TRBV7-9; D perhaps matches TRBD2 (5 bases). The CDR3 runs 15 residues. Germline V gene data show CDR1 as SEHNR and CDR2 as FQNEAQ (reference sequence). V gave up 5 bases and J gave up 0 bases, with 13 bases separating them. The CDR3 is CASSRPDWYQETQYF. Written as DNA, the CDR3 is TGTGCCAGCAGCCGCCCGGACTGGTACCAAGAGACCCAGTACTTC.